These 10 T cell receptor beta chains were sequenced from one sample in a study of blood T cells in healthy people across ages. The second PCR ran roughly 6 to 11 cycles with a sample-barcoded 5' primer and J-beta primers. TCRdb fed the 5' RACE reads into MiXCR, producing one record per CDR3 protein. Among around 970,000 distinct CDR3 sequences listed, roughly half were seen once. Sequencing was carried out using blood. The origin of the receptors is a woman between 55 and 75 years old in good health.

The chain employs TRBV20-1 and TRBJ2-4; TRBD1 aligns across 8 bases. The CDR3 has 15 residues. The ends lost 1 base at V and 3 bases at J; junction bases unmatched: 5. Germline assignment: CDR1 DFQATT and CDR2 SNEGSKA (reference sequence). CDR3 nucleotide sequence: TGCAGTGCTAGAGTCGGGACAGGAAGCAAAAACATTCAGTACTTC. Its translation: CSARVGTGSKNIQYF.

This clonotype came up a few times. The V call is TRBV20-1, the J call TRBJ2-1; 8 nucleotides line up with TRBD2. Per germline, CDR1 DFQATT and CDR2 SNEGSKA (reference sequence). Germline trimming cut 5 bases from V and 1 base from J; bases unmatched to any gene: 7. The CDR3 runs to 15 residues. The CDR3 coding sequence is TGCAGTGCTCCTAAGCGGGAGCGGTCCTACAATGAGCAGTTCTTC. Translation gives CSAPKRERSYNEQFF.

This clonotype was recorded a few times. The chain's CDR3 is CASSLSPGLAREQYF. The CDR3 DNA reads TGTGCCAGCAGTTTATCCCCGGGACTAGCGAGGGAGCAGTACTTC. The J gene is TRBJ2-7, the V gene TRBV28; 10 positions agree with TRBD2. Germline V CDR1 and CDR2: MDHEN, SYDVKM. CDR3 length: 15 residues. Trimming at V came to 1 base and at J to 7 bases, leaving 7 bases not matched to a gene.

There are a few counts of this clonotype. The chain recombines TRBV10-3 with TRBJ2-7, with 7 bases fitting TRBD2. V lost 8 bases and J lost 6; bases outside the gene matches: 10. From germline, CDR1 is ENHRY and CDR2 SYGVKD. The CDR3 sequence is 13 residues long. The CDR3 sequence: CAIGSGLEAEQYF. As DNA, the CDR3 is TGTGCCATCGGATCCGGACTAGAGGCCGAGCAGTACTTC.

The chain carries TRBV20-1 and TRBJ2-5; 8 bases line up with TRBD1. The closer fit of TRBJ2-7 to the DNA end suggests the J call may be wrong. This CDR3 is 13 amino acids long. The germline CDR1 and CDR2 sequences are DFQATT and SNEGSKA (reference sequence). The CDR3, as DNA: TGCAGTGGGAGCAGGGGGCGAACCTACGAGCAGTACTTC. Protein sequence: CSGSRGRTYEQYF.

The genes are TRBV20-1 and TRBJ2-7, with 8 bases that match TRBD2. The CDR3 spans 14 residues. CDR1 and CDR2 from the germline V gene are DFQATT and SNEGSKA (reference sequence). The trim removed 6 bases at V and 1 base at J, leaving 8 bases unmatched. DNA of the CDR3: TGCAGTGCCGATAGCGGGATCCAGTCCTACGAGCAGTACTTC. This gives the protein CSADSGIQSYEQYF.

V usage is TRBV28 and J usage is TRBJ2-7; TRBD1 matches at 10 bases. The germline V gene has CDR1 MDHEN and CDR2 SYDVKM. The CDR3 spans 15 residues. The V segment lost 5 bases and the J segment 4 bases; nucleotides outside the gene matches: 8. The CDR3 DNA reads TGTGCCAGCAGTCCTACGACAGGGGGCCCTTACGAGCAGTACTTC. Translation: CASSPTTGGPYEQYF.

J is TRBJ1-2 and V is TRBV29-1; 7 nucleotides line up with TRBD1. This CDR3 has 13 residues. V lost 7 bases and J lost 10; bases outside the gene matches: 15. Germline V lookup: CDR1 SQVTM, CDR2 ANQGSEA. CDR3: CSGGQARGGDYTF. The CDR3 DNA reads TGCAGCGGCGGACAGGCGAGAGGAGGGGACTACACCTTC.

The genes are TRBV20-1 and TRBJ2-5, with D perhaps TRBD2 (6 bases). Trimming removed 3 bases from V and 1 base from J, with 12 bases in between. Germline V gives CDR1 DFQATT, CDR2 SNEGSKA (reference sequence). The CDR3 is 14 residues long. The CDR3 sequence is CSASGGAAQETQYF. The CDR3 nucleotides are TGCAGTGCTAGCGGCGGGGCAGCCCAAGAGACCCAGTACTTC.

This clonotype was seen repeatedly, ten times or more. The rearrangement joins TRBV7-2 to TRBJ2-7, with 8 bases aligning to TRBD2. J lost 4 bases, V lost 1 base, and 3 bases had no gene match. This CDR3 comprises 14 residues. Germline V gives CDR1 SGHTA, CDR2 FQGNSA. The CDR3 sequence: CASSLDGRAYEQYF. The DNA of the CDR3 is TGTGCCAGCAGCTTAGACGGGAGGGCTTACGAGCAGTACTTC.